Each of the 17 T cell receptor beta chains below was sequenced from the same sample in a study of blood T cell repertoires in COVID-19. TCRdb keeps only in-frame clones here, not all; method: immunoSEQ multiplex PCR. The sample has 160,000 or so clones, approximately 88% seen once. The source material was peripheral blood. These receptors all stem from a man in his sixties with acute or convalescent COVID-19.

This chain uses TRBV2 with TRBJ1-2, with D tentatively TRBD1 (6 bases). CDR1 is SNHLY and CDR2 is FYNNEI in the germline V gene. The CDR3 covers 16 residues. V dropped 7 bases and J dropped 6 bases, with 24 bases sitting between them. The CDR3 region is CASISGDTGSTNGYTF. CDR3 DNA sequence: TGTGCCAGCATCTCAGGGGACACCGGATCCACTAATGGCTACACCTTC.

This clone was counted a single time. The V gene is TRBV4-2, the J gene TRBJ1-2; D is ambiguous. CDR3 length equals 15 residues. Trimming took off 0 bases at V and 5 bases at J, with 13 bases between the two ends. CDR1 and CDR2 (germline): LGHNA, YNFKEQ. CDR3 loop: CASSQDLGFGYGYTF. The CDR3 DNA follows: TGTGCCAGCAGCCAAGATCTAGGTTTTGGTTATGGCTACACCTTC.

CDR3 coding DNA: TGTGCCAGCTCACCAAACGGGGTGAATGAAAAACTGTTTTTT. Translated: CASSPNGVNEKLFF. This rearrangement joins TRBV18 to TRBJ1-4; no clear D gene. Germline values: CDR1 KGHSH, CDR2 LQKENI. This CDR3 comprises 14 residues. V was cut by 2 bases and J by 5 bases, with 9 bases left in between.

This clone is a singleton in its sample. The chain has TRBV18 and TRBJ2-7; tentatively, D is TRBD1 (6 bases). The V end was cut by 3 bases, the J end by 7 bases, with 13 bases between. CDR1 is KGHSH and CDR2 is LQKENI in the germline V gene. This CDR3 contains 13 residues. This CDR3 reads CASSPAQGREQYF. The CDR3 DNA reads TGTGCCAGCTCACCGGCACAGGGTAGAGAGCAGTACTTC.

The CDR3 coding sequence is TGTGCCAGCAGCCAAGTTACCCTACGACAGGGCACCTACGAGCAGTACTTC. Amino acids: CASSQVTLRQGTYEQYF. The chain recombines TRBV3-1 (or the pseudogene TRBV3-2) with TRBJ2-7; 7 bases line up with TRBD1. Trimming took 1 base from V and 2 from J; bases not matched to a gene: 11. This CDR3 region has 17 residues. Germline CDR1 LGHDT, CDR2 YNNKEL (reference sequence).

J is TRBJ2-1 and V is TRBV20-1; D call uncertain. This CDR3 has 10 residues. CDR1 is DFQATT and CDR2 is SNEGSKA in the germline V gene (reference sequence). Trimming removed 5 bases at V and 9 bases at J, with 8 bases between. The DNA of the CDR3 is TGCAGTGCTGTGTCAGGTGAGCAGTTCTTC. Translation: CSAVSGEQFF.

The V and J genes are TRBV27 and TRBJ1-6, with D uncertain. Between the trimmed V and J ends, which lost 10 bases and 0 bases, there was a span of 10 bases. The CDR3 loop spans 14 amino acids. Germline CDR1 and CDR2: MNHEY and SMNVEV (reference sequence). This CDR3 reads CANAMSSYNSPLHF. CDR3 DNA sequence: TGTGCCAACGCCATGAGCTCCTATAATTCACCCCTCCACTTT.

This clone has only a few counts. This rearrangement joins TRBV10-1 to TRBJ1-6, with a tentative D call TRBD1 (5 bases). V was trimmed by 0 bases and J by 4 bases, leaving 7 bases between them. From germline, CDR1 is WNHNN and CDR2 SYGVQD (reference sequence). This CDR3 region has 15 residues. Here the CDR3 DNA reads TGCGCCAGCAGTGAGTCCCCAGGGTATAATTCACCCCTCCACTTT. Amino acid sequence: CASSESPGYNSPLHF.

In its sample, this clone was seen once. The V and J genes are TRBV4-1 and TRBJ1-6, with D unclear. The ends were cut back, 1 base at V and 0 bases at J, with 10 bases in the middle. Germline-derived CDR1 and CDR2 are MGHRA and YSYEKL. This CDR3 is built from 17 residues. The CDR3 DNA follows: TGCGCCAGCAGCCAAGGTCCGGGTGGCTCCTATAATTCACCCCTCCACTTT. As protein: CASSQGPGGSYNSPLHF.

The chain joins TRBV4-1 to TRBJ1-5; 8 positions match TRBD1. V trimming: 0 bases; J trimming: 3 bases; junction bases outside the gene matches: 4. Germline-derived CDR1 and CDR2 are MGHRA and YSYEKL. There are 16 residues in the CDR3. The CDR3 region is CASSQDGQGYNQPQHF. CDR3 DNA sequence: TGCGCCAGCAGCCAAGATGGACAGGGATACAATCAGCCCCAGCATTTT.

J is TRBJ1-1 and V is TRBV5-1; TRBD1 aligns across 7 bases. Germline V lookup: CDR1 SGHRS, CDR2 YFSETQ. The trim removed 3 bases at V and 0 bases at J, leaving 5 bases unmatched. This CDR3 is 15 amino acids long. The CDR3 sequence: CASSSGTVMNTEAFF. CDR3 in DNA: TGCGCCAGCAGCTCGGGGACAGTAATGAACACTGAAGCTTTCTTT.

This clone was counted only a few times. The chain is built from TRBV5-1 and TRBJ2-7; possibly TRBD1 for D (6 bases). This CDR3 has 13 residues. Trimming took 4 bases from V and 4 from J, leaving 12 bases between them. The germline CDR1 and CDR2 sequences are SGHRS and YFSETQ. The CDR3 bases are TGCGCCAGCAGCAGGGACATAAGGTACGAGCAGTACTTC. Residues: CASSRDIRYEQYF.

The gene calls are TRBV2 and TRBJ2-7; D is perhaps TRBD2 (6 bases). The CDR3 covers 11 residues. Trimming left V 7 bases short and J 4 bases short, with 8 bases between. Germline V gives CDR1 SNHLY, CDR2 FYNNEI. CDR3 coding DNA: TGTGCCAGCAACGCGGGGTACGAGCAGTACTTC. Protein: CASNAGYEQYF.

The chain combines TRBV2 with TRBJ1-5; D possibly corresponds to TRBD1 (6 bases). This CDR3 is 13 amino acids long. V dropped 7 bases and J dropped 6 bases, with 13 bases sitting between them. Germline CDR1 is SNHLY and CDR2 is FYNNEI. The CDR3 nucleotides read TGTGCCAGCAATAACAGGGCGGGTCAGCCCCAGCATTTT. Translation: CASNNRAGQPQHF.

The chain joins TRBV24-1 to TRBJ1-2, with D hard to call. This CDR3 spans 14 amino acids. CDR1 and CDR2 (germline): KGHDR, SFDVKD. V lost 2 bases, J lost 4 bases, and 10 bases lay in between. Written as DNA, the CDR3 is TGTGCCACCAGTGATTCCAGTCTCTCCTATGGCTACACCTTC. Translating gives CATSDSSLSYGYTF.

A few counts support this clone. The CDR3 loop reads CASSSGVEQPQHF. The CDR3 nucleotides are TGTGCCAGCAGCTCAGGGGTCGAGCAGCCCCAGCATTTT. This chain connects TRBV7-9 to TRBJ1-5, with D maybe TRBD1 (6 bases). In germline, CDR1 is SEHNR, CDR2 FQNEAQ (reference sequence). The CDR3 totals 13 residues. V gave up 4 bases and J gave up 7 bases, with 11 bases separating them.

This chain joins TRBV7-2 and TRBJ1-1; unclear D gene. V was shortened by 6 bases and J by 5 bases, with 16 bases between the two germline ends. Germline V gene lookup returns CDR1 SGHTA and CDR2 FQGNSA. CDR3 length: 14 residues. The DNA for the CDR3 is TGTGCCAGCAGTCTGGCCCCGGAGAGGACTGAAGCTTTCTTT. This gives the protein CASSLAPERTEAFF.